This section outlines one TCR beta chain sequence together with its context. The antigen is not known. Some clones are missing from TCRdb's copy, which holds only in-frame ones; the method was immunoSEQ multiplex PCR. The sample has roughly 43,000 clones, around 80% seen once. These data belong to a study of CD4 T cells in relation to SARS-CoV-2 and coronaviruses. Overall study findings and caveats: Pre-pandemic and post-infection samples never came from the same donor.

With 3 bases clipped from V and 4 bases from J, the junction kept 5 bases outside the gene matches. CDR3 length: 15 amino acids. Per the germline V gene, CDR1 is SGDLS and CDR2 is YYNGEE. The TCR sequence derives from an adult with COVID-19. This chain links TRBV9 with TRBJ2-1; 9 bases are shared with TRBD2. Sequencing was carried out using naive CD4+ T cells from PBMCs, cultured in vitro. Subset: naive CD4+ T cells isolated by negative enrichment. CDR3 in amino acids: CASSAGTSKYNEQFF. CDR3 DNA sequence: TGTGCCAGCAGCGCCGGGACTAGCAAGTACAATGAGCAGTTCTTC.